These 32 T cell receptor beta chains were sequenced from one sample in a study of blood T cell repertoires in COVID-19. Here immunoSEQ multiplex PCR was the method, and the copy in TCRdb shows in-frame clones only, minus some. The sample shows about 210,000 clones, around four fifths of them seen only once. The source material was peripheral blood. Source of these receptors: a woman between 45 and 65 years old with acute or convalescent COVID-19.

The chain joins TRBV7-2 to TRBJ1-1; a possible D gene is TRBD1 (5 bases). Germline V gene lookup returns CDR1 SGHTA and CDR2 FQGNSA. V was shortened by 5 bases and J by 2 bases, with 18 bases between the two germline ends. The CDR3 spans 16 residues. The CDR3 nucleotides are TGTGCCAGCAGCCCCGGGCCCAGAGGGACTAACACTGAAGCTTTCTTT. Translating it yields CASSPGPRGTNTEAFF.

This clone was recorded at least ten times. V is TRBV2 and J is TRBJ1-5; D is possibly TRBD1 (6 bases). The CDR3 extends over 14 amino acids. With 7 bases removed from V and 4 bases from J, the gap between germline ends came to 14 bases. The germline V gene encodes CDR1 SNHLY and CDR2 FYNNEI. The DNA of the CDR3 is TGTGCCAGCACCGGACGGGGGGCAAATCAGCCCCAGCATTTT. Its translation: CASTGRGANQPQHF.

This chain links TRBV28 with TRBJ2-1; 12 nucleotides align to TRBD2. The CDR3 extends over 16 amino acids. The germline gives CDR1 MDHEN, CDR2 SYDVKM. J gave up 13 bases and V 6 bases, and 16 bases lay outside the gene matches. The CDR3 region has the DNA TGTGCCAGCAGCTGGCCTAGCGGGAGGGCGCCTCCTGCACAGTTCTTC. This gives the protein CASSWPSGRAPPAQFF.

This clone was seen a handful of times. This sample includes further DNA sequences coding for the same CDR3. This chain joins TRBV5-1 and TRBJ2-3, with TRBD2 as a possible D gene (6 bases). CDR3 length: 15 residues. Per germline, CDR1 SGHRS and CDR2 YFSETQ. V was pared by 2 bases and J by 3 bases, with 13 bases between. CDR3 sequence reads: CASSFGGSGTDTQYF. The DNA of the CDR3 is TGCGCCAGCAGCTTTGGGGGGAGCGGTACAGATACGCAGTATTTT.

The gene calls are TRBV2 and TRBJ2-7; perhaps TRBD2 as D (5 bases). There are 15 residues in the CDR3. Per the germline V gene, CDR1 is SNHLY and CDR2 is FYNNEI. Trimming removed 6 bases from V and 0 bases from J, with 15 bases in between. CDR3 nucleotide sequence: TGTGCCAGCAGGGACTCCGGGGTACCCTCCTACGAGCAGTACTTC. This encodes CASRDSGVPSYEQYF.

The chain links TRBV12-3 or TRBV12-4 to TRBJ2-1; D is unresolved. The CDR3 contains 12 residues. Trimming stripped 2 bases from V and 8 bases from J, with 7 bases between. The CDR3 here is CASSLYRDEQFF. The CDR3 bases are TGTGCCAGCAGTTTATACCGCGATGAGCAGTTCTTC.

J is TRBJ2-1 and V is TRBV30; 8 bases line up with TRBD2. Per the germline V gene, CDR1 is GTSNPN and CDR2 is SVGIG (reference sequence). Trimming took 0 bases from V and 4 from J; bases not matched to a gene: 5. CDR3 length: 15 amino acids. CDR3 nucleotide sequence: TGTGCCTGGAGTGTAACCGCGGGAGGTTACAATGAGCAGTTCTTC. Its protein is CAWSVTAGGYNEQFF. The variable domain in full, completed from reference TRBV30 and TRBJ2-1, reads SQTIHQWPATLVQPVGSPLSLECTVEGTSNPNLYWYRQAAGRGLQLLFYSVGIGQISSEVPQNLSASRPQDRQFILSSKKLLLSDSGFYLCAWSVTAGGYNEQFFGPGTRLTVL.

This clone was detected ten times or more. Additional DNA sequences in this sample encode the identical CDR3. The chain recombines TRBV7-9 with TRBJ1-5, with D possibly TRBD1 on 5 matching bases. Germline V gene sequence: CDR1 SEHNR, CDR2 FQNEAQ (reference sequence). This CDR3 comprises 15 residues. The V and J ends lost 1 base and 3 bases respectively, with 10 bases between them. CDR3 nucleotide sequence: TGTGCCAGCAGCTTAGGGCCAGGGTTCAATCAGCCCCAGCATTTT. This encodes CASSLGPGFNQPQHF.

The V call is TRBV24-1, the J call TRBJ2-2, with D possibly matching TRBD1 (6 bases). V lost 9 bases to trimming and J lost 0 bases, with 10 bases between them. Germline V gene lookup returns CDR1 KGHDR and CDR2 SFDVKD. The CDR3 extends over 14 amino acids. CDR3 bases: TGTGCCACCTCAGGACAGACGAACACCGGGGAGCTGTTTTTT. As protein: CATSGQTNTGELFF.

The chain joins TRBV4-1 to TRBJ1-4, with TRBD1 as a possible D gene (5 bases). The CDR3 covers 19 residues. Trimming left V 0 bases short and J 4 bases short, with 21 bases between. Looked up from germline, CDR1 is MGHRA and CDR2 is YSYEKL. CDR3 coding DNA: TGCGCCAGCAGCCAAGATTTGGGCAGGGCCGGAGGGGATAATGAAAAACTGTTTTTT. It codes for CASSQDLGRAGGDNEKLFF.

This clone was counted a single time. The chain combines TRBV5-4 with TRBJ2-5; 7 positions agree with TRBD2. There are 15 residues in the CDR3. J lost 1 base, V lost 1 base, and 4 bases had no gene match. The germline V gene has CDR1 SGHNT and CDR2 YYREEE (reference sequence). The DNA of the CDR3 is TGTGCCAGCAGCTTGATAGCGGGCCTCCAAGAGACCCAGTACTTC. Translated: CASSLIAGLQETQYF.

V is TRBV25-1 and J is TRBJ2-6; D ambiguous. With 1 base removed from V and 0 bases from J, the gap between germline ends came to 7 bases. Looked up from germline, CDR1 is MGHDK and CDR2 is SYGVNS. The CDR3 covers 16 residues. For the CDR3, the DNA is TGTGCCAGCAGTGAATTCCGGAGCTCTGGGGCCAACGTCCTGACTTTC. Amino acids: CASSEFRSSGANVLTF. The full variable domain, its missing parts supplied by reference TRBV25-1 and TRBJ2-6, is EADIYQTPRYLVIGTGKKITLECSQTMGHDKMYWYQQDPGMELHLIHYSYGVNSTEKGDLSSESTVSRIRTEHFPLTLESARPSHTSQYLCASSEFRSSGANVLTFGAGSRLTVL.

The chain combines TRBV12-3 or TRBV12-4 with TRBJ2-7; 7 nucleotides align to TRBD2. The CDR3 contains 13 residues. V lost 7 bases, J lost 2 bases, and 5 bases stayed unmatched. The CDR3 sequence is CASTLGGAYEQYF. The CDR3 DNA reads as TGTGCCAGCACCTTGGGAGGGGCCTACGAGCAGTACTTC.

This clone was detected once. The chain combines TRBV7-2 with TRBJ2-7; 8 bases map to TRBD2. From germline, CDR1 is SGHTA and CDR2 FQGNSA. The CDR3 sequence is 13 residues long. The ends lost 7 bases at V and 4 bases at J; junction bases unmatched: 6. The DNA for the CDR3 is TGTGCCAGCACCCAAACGGGAGGGTACGAGCAGTACTTC. It specifies CASTQTGGYEQYF. The full variable domain, with the rest looked up from reference TRBV7-2 and TRBJ2-7, is GAGVSQSPSNKVTEKGKDVELRCDPISGHTALYWYRQSLGQGLEFLIYFQGNSAPDKSGLPSDRFSAERTGGSVSTLTIQRTQQEDSAVYLCASTQTGGYEQYFGPGTRLTVT.

The chain uses TRBV10-3 and TRBJ2-7; D is possibly TRBD2 (5 bases). Germline V gene lookup returns CDR1 ENHRY and CDR2 SYGVKD. V lost 2 bases and J 2 bases, leaving 10 bases between the germline ends. The CDR3 is 14 residues long. The CDR3 region is CAISEGGGPYEQYF. CDR3 DNA sequence: TGTGCCATCAGTGAGGGAGGCGGGCCCTACGAGCAGTACTTC.

V gene TRBV5-1 combines with J gene TRBJ1-1; D not certain. CDR3 length: 13 amino acids. Germline values: CDR1 SGHRS, CDR2 YFSETQ. The V end was cut by 1 base, the J end by 8 bases, with 12 bases between. Here the CDR3 DNA reads TGCGCCAGCAGCTTGAGAGAGGGAAGCGAAGCTTTCTTT. This translates into CASSLREGSEAFF.

V and J are TRBV6-1 and TRBJ1-6; D is possibly TRBD1 (5 bases). Trimming pared 1 base from V and 10 bases from J, leaving 8 bases between. The CDR3 runs 13 residues. Germline V gene sequence: CDR1 MNHNS, CDR2 SASEGT. The CDR3 nucleotides read TGTGCCAGCAGTGAAGGGGGCGGATCACCCCTCCACTTT. It encodes CASSEGGGSPLHF.

The V call is TRBV15, the J call TRBJ2-1; TRBD1 aligns across 8 bases. This CDR3 spans 18 amino acids. Germline V gene sequence: CDR1 LNHNV, CDR2 YYDKDF (reference sequence). V was pared by 3 bases and J by 4 bases, with 14 bases of the junction left unmatched. DNA of the CDR3: TGTGCCACCAGCAGCCTCCTCTCCGGGACAGGACTATACAATGAGCAGTTCTTC. Translated: CATSSLLSGTGLYNEQFF.

The chain is built from TRBV7-2 and TRBJ2-3; tentatively, D is TRBD2 (6 bases). V was cut by 4 bases and J by 0 bases, with 8 bases left in between. The V gene's germline CDR1 is SGHTA and CDR2 FQGNSA. The CDR3 contains 14 residues. This CDR3 is CASSSGLSTDTQYF. In DNA, the CDR3 is TGTGCCAGCAGCTCCGGACTAAGCACAGATACGCAGTATTTT.

The gene calls are TRBV6-4 and TRBJ1-2; possible D gene TRBD1, 6 bases. V lost 2 bases and J 4 bases, leaving 17 bases between the germline ends. Germline V CDR1 and CDR2: MRHNA, SNTAGT. The CDR3 consists of 16 residues. The CDR3 nucleotides are TGTGCCAGCAGTGACGTCGGGGGGGGCGCAGGCTATGGCTACACCTTC. It specifies CASSDVGGGAGYGYTF.

The chain employs TRBV27 and TRBJ1-2; D not resolved. The CDR3 extends over 15 amino acids. The germline CDR1 and CDR2 sequences are MNHEY and SMNVEV (reference sequence). Trimming removed 0 bases at V and 4 bases at J, with 12 bases between. The CDR3 is CASSLSTGIGYGYTF. The CDR3 nucleotides are TGTGCCAGCAGTTTATCGACGGGGATAGGCTATGGCTACACCTTC.

The chain joins TRBV9 to TRBJ2-2, with 7 bases aligning to TRBD1. The CDR3 loop spans 16 amino acids. Germline-derived CDR1 and CDR2 are SGDLS and YYNGEE. J gave up 4 bases and V 0 bases, and 6 bases lay outside the gene matches. The CDR3 spells CASSVEGQLATGELFF. CDR3 in DNA: TGTGCCAGCAGCGTAGAGGGACAGCTCGCCACCGGGGAGCTGTTTTTT.

The chain carries TRBV19 and TRBJ2-3; 7 positions agree with TRBD1. Per the germline V gene, CDR1 is LNHDA and CDR2 is SQIVND (reference sequence). The CDR3 covers 14 residues. Losses at the gene ends were 7 bases for V and 3 bases for J; bases not matched to a gene: 7. CDR3 in DNA: TGTGCCAGTACCGCAGGGGGTGGGACAGATACGCAGTATTTT. Translation gives CASTAGGGTDTQYF.

The chain uses TRBV11-3 and TRBJ2-3, with a weak D call TRBD1 (6 bases). From germline, CDR1 is SGHNT and CDR2 YENEEA. V dropped 1 base and J dropped 2 bases, with 10 bases sitting between them. The CDR3 consists of 15 residues. DNA of the CDR3: TGTGCCAGCAGCTTAGGAAGGACAGTCACAGATACGCAGTATTTT. It is translated as CASSLGRTVTDTQYF.

This clone was seen a handful of times. V gene TRBV7-9 combines with J gene TRBJ2-2, with TRBD2 matching 10 bases. This CDR3 is 18 amino acids long. Trimming cost V 5 bases and J 3 bases; bases outside gene matches: 12. Germline lookup yields CDR1 SEHNR and CDR2 FQNEAQ (reference sequence). The CDR3 nucleotides read TGTGCCAGCAGCCAACCGGTCGTAGCGGGAGGCGACACCGGGGAGCTGTTTTTT. This encodes CASSQPVVAGGDTGELFF.

The chain is built from TRBV5-1 and TRBJ2-3, with 7 bases aligning to TRBD2. V lost 6 bases, J lost 0 bases, and 7 bases stayed unmatched. From germline, CDR1 is SGHRS and CDR2 YFSETQ. This CDR3 region has 15 residues. Here the CDR3 DNA reads TGCGCCAGCACAGAGCTAGCGGTTAGCACAGATACGCAGTATTTT. Residues: CASTELAVSTDTQYF.

This clone has only one observation. The identical CDR3 is also encoded by other nucleotide sequences in the sample. The chain is built from TRBV19 and TRBJ1-1, with D perhaps matching TRBD1 (6 bases). Deletions cut 1 base from V and 1 base from J, with 13 bases between. From germline, CDR1 is LNHDA and CDR2 SQIVND (reference sequence). CDR3 size: 16 residues. The CDR3 sequence is CASSIVRQGPNTEAFF. CDR3 coding DNA: TGTGCCAGTAGTATAGTACGGCAGGGGCCGAACACTGAAGCTTTCTTT.

The CDR3 DNA sequence: TGTGCCAGCCACCGTGAACTAGCTGACCAAGAGACCCAGTACTTC. Protein product: CASHRELADQETQYF. V usage is TRBV5-8 and J usage is TRBJ2-5; D may be TRBD2 (6 bases). The length of the CDR3 is 15 residues. Germline V lookup: CDR1 SGHTS, CDR2 YDEGEE. V lost 7 bases and J 0 bases, leaving 16 bases between the germline ends.

This chain joins TRBV3-1 (or the pseudogene TRBV3-2) and TRBJ2-7, with 11 positions matching TRBD1. There are 17 residues in the CDR3. Germline V gene sequence: CDR1 LGHDT, CDR2 YNNKEL (reference sequence). V dropped 1 base and J dropped 7; count of bases not matched to a gene: 12. DNA for the CDR3: TGTGCCAGCAGCCAAGGGACAGGGGGCGCGGGATCGGGAGAGCAGTACTTC. Translating gives CASSQGTGGAGSGEQYF.

This chain joins TRBV9 and TRBJ2-3; tentatively, D is TRBD2 (5 bases). V dropped 3 bases and J dropped 1 base, with 6 bases sitting between them. This CDR3 comprises 13 residues. CDR1 and CDR2 from the germline V gene are SGDLS and YYNGEE. CDR3 residues: CASSGGGTDTQYF. The CDR3 region has the DNA TGTGCCAGCAGCGGGGGAGGCACAGATACGCAGTATTTT.

The CDR3 DNA sequence: TGTGCCAGCAGTCGGGGACTAGCGGGACCTAGCACAGATACGCAGTATTTT. Protein product: CASSRGLAGPSTDTQYF. J is TRBJ2-3 and V is TRBV7-6, with TRBD2 matching 13 bases. The germline gives CDR1 SGHVS, CDR2 FNYEAQ. The CDR3 loop spans 17 amino acids. V dropped 6 bases and J dropped 0; count of bases not matched to a gene: 6.

This clone was seen only a few times. The J gene is TRBJ2-7, the V gene TRBV2; 8 bases fit TRBD1. With V trimmed by 6 bases and J by 4 bases, 14 bases remained unmatched. Germline CDR1 and CDR2: SNHLY and FYNNEI. CDR3 length equals 16 residues. This chain's CDR3 is CASSSGQGVRVYEQYF. In DNA form, the CDR3 reads TGTGCCAGCAGCTCTGGACAGGGAGTACGAGTTTACGAGCAGTACTTC.